The 9 T cell receptor beta chains in this list originate from one sample, sequenced in a study of blood T cell repertoires in COVID-19. Profiling relied on immunoSEQ multiplex PCR, and the TCRdb table lists in-frame clones only, not all of them. The sample records roughly 430,000 clones, 70% to 90% being singletons. Sequenced: PBMCs or T cells enriched from blood (not recorded which). All receptors come from a woman under 30 who had been exposed to COVID-19.

V is TRBV4-1 and J is TRBJ1-5, with 7 nucleotides matching TRBD1. V was pared by 4 bases and J by 5 bases, with 8 bases of the junction left unmatched. Looked up from germline, CDR1 is MGHRA and CDR2 is YSYEKL. The CDR3 runs 15 residues. CDR3 protein: CASSLKGRGDQPQHF. CDR3 in DNA: TGCGCCAGCAGCCTTAAGGGCAGGGGGGATCAGCCCCAGCATTTT.

The gene calls are TRBV7-3 and TRBJ1-1; D is undetermined. There are 14 residues in the CDR3. Per the germline V gene, CDR1 is SGHTA and CDR2 is FQGTGA. Trimming left V 2 bases short and J 0 bases short, with 7 bases between. This CDR3 is CASSLAGMNTEAFF. In nucleotides, the CDR3 is TGTGCCAGCAGCTTAGCAGGAATGAACACTGAAGCTTTCTTT.

The genes are TRBV11-1 and TRBJ1-4, with no clear D. CDR1 and CDR2 (germline): SGHAT, FQDESV (reference sequence). The V gene lost 1 base and the J gene lost 7 bases, with 7 bases spanning the gap. The CDR3 runs 13 residues. CDR3: CASSLGVSEKLFF. Written as DNA, the CDR3 is TGTGCCAGCAGCTTAGGTGTGAGTGAAAAACTGTTTTTT.

About this clone itself: The same CDR3 is also encoded by other DNA sequences in this sample. The J gene is TRBJ2-3, the V gene TRBV28; D unresolved. Trimming removed 6 bases at V and 5 bases at J, with 6 bases between. Germline CDR1 MDHEN, CDR2 SYDVKM. The CDR3 length is 11 residues. DNA of the CDR3: TGTGCCAGCAGCCTTAGAGATACGCAGTATTTT. It specifies CASSLRDTQYF.

The chain is built from TRBV19 and TRBJ2-6; D gene ambiguous. Germline loops: CDR1 LNHDA, CDR2 SQIVND (reference sequence). This CDR3 spans 19 amino acids. Trimming pared 7 bases from V and 0 bases from J, leaving 22 bases between. CDR3 coding DNA: TGTGCCAGTAAATTCTATTTTGTGAGTATCGACTCTGGGGCCAACGTCCTGACTTTC. It is translated as CASKFYFVSIDSGANVLTF.

This chain joins TRBV12-3 or TRBV12-4 and TRBJ2-7; no definite D call. V was cut by 5 bases and J by 3 bases, with 8 bases left in between. This CDR3 has 12 amino acids. The CDR3: CASSPNFYEQYF. The CDR3, as DNA: TGTGCCAGCAGTCCAAATTTCTACGAGCAGTACTTC.

This clone is a singleton in its sample. The CDR3 sequence is CASSQGWGETEAFF. In DNA, the CDR3 is TGTGCCAGCAGCCAAGGCTGGGGGGAGACTGAAGCTTTCTTT. The V and J genes are TRBV3-1 (or the pseudogene TRBV3-2) and TRBJ1-1, with a weak D call TRBD1 (5 bases). V was cut by 1 base and J by 5 bases, with 11 bases left in between. CDR1 is LGHDT and CDR2 is YNNKEL in the germline V gene (reference sequence). The CDR3 has 14 residues.

J is TRBJ2-5 and V is TRBV4-1, with D possibly matching TRBD1 (6 bases). V lost 3 bases and J 2 bases, leaving 16 bases between the germline ends. The CDR3 has 16 amino acids. CDR1 is MGHRA and CDR2 is YSYEKL in the germline V gene. The CDR3 DNA is TGCGCCAGCAGCCATACCAACCGGGACATACAAGAGACCCAGTACTTC. Its protein is CASSHTNRDIQETQYF.

The chain employs TRBV3-1 (or the pseudogene TRBV3-2) and TRBJ1-3; 9 nucleotides agree with TRBD1. The CDR3 contains 17 residues. V was pared by 4 bases and J by 0 bases, with 7 bases of the junction left unmatched. Germline V CDR1 and CDR2: LGHDT, YNNKEL (reference sequence). In DNA, the CDR3 is TGTGCCAGCAGCCCAACAGGGGGCCTCAGCTCTGGAAACACCATATATTTT. Its translation: CASSPTGGLSSGNTIYF.